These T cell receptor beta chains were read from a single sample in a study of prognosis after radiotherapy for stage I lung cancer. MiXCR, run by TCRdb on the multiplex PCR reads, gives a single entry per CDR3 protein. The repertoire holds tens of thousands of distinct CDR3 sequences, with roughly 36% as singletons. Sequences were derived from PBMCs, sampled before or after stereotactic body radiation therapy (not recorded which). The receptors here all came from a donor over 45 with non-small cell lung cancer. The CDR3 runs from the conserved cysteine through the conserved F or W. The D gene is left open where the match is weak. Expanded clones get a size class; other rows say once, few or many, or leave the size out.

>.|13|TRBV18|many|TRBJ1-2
CASSPQGDYGYTF
TGTGCCAGCTCACCACAGGGGGACTATGGCTACACCTTC
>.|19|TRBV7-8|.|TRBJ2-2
CASSFLATGGSFGSWDLFF
TGTGCCAGCAGCTTTCTGGCCACGGGGGGCTCGTTCGGATCCTGGGATCTGTTTTTT
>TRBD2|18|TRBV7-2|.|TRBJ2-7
CASSFNGTSGRAYHEQYF
TGTGCCAGCAGCTTTAACGGGACTAGCGGGAGGGCCTACCACGAGCAGTACTTC
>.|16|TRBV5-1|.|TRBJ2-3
CASSLMAARSTYTQYF
TGCGCCAGCAGCTTGATGGCAGCGCGGAGCACATATACTCAGTATTTT
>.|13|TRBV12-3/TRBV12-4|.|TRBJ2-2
CASAFALDGELVF
TGTGCCAGCGCCTTTGCTTTAGACGGGGAGCTGGTTTTT
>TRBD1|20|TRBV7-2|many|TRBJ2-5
CASSLRPPAQTTGWGKTQYF
TGTGCCAGCAGCTTAAGACCACCCGCCCAGACGACAGGGTGGGGGAAGACCCAGTACTTC
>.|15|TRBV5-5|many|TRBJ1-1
CASSPSSGRGTEAFF
TGTGCCAGCAGCCCCAGTTCGGGGCGGGGGACTGAAGCTTTCTTT
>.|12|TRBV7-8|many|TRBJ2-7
CASSQSGIEQYF
TGTGCCAGCAGCCAGAGTGGAATCGAGCAGTACTTC
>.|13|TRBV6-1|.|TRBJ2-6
CASFGEGSNVLTF
TGTGCCAGCTTCGGCGAGGGTTCCAACGTCCTGACTTTC
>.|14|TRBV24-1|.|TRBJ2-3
CATHGGTSTYTQYF
TGTGCCACCCACGGGGGTACTAGCACATATACGCAGTATTTT
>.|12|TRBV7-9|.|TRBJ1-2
CPSSQSADGYTF
TGTCCCAGCAGCCAATCGGCGGATGGCTACACCTTC
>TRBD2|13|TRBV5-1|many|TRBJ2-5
CASSLGLEETQYF
TGCGCCAGCAGCTTAGGACTAGAAGAGACCCAGTACTTC
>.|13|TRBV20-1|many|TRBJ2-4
CSARRQGGGIQYF
TGCAGTGCTAGGAGGCAGGGTGGGGGAATTCAGTACTTC
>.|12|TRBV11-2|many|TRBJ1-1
CASSEQGAGAFF
TGTGCCAGCAGCGAGCAGGGTGCCGGGGCTTTCTTT
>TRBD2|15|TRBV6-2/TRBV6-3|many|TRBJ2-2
CASNIPGLAPGELFF
TGTGCCAGCAATATACCGGGACTAGCTCCCGGGGAGCTGTTTTTT
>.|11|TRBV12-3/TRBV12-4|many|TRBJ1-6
CVDRMGSPLHF
TGTGTCGATCGGATGGGTTCACCCCTCCACTTT
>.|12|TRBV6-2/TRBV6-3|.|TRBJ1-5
CASGFTNQPQHF
TGTGCCAGTGGGTTTACCAATCAGCCCCAGCATTTT
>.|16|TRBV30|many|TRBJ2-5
CAWAHLGQTPQETQYF
TGTGCCTGGGCTCACTTAGGACAGACACCGCAAGAGACCCAGTACTTC
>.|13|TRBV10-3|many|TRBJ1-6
CAARSSYNSPLHF
TGTGCCGCTAGGAGCTCCTATAATTCACCCCTCCACTTT
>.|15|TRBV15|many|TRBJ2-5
CATSRDWQGRETQYF
TGTGCCACCAGCAGAGATTGGCAGGGACGAGAGACCCAGTACTTC
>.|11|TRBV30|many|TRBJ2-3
CAWSNPDTQYF
TGTGCCTGGTCAAATCCAGATACGCAGTATTTT
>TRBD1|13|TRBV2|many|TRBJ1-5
CASSSQGLQPQHF
TGTGCCAGCAGTTCACAGGGGTTGCAGCCCCAGCATTTT
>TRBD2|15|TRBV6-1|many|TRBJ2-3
CASRGPGLGTDTQYF
TGTGCCAGCAGAGGACCGGGACTAGGCACAGATACGCAGTATTTT
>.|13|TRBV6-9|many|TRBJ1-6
CASSYSRYSPLHF
TGTGCCAGCAGTTACTCCCGGTATTCACCCCTCCACTTT
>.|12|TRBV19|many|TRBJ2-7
CASSMSGLEQYF
TGTGCCAGTAGTATGTCGGGGCTCGAGCAGTACTTC
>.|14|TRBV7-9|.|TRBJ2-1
CASSPHPERPEQFF
TGTGCCAGCAGCCCTCACCCAGAGAGGCCGGAGCAGTTCTTC
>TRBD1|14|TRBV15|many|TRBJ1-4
CATRGTGSGEKLFF
TGTGCCACCAGGGGGACAGGGTCGGGTGAAAAACTGTTTTTT
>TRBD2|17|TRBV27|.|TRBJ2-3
CASSTKRGWGVPDTQYF
TGTGCCAGCAGTACCAAGCGGGGGTGGGGAGTTCCGGATACGCAGTATTTT
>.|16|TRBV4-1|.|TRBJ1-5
CASSPGHGGWGQPQHF
TGCGCCAGCAGCCCGGGACATGGTGGGTGGGGTCAGCCCCAGCATTTT
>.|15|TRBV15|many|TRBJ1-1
CATSREIGGNTEAFF
TGTGCCACCAGCAGAGAAATCGGCGGGAACACTGAAGCTTTCTTT
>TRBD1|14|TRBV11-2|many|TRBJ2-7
CASSLGQGGSEQYF
TGTGCCAGCAGCTTGGGACAGGGTGGGTCCGAGCAGTACTTC
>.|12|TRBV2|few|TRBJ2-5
CASSSQGGTQYF
TGTGCCAGCAGTTCGCAGGGAGGAACCCAGTACTTC
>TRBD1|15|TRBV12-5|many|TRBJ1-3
CASGPEGTGGNTIYF
TGTGCTAGTGGTCCCGAAGGGACAGGCGGAAACACCATATATTTT
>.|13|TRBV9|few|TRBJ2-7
CASGRRDSYEQYF
TGTGCCAGCGGCCGGCGAGACTCCTACGAGCAGTACTTC
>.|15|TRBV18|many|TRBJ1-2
CASSPQFREDYGYTF
TGTGCCAGCTCACCTCAATTCCGGGAGGACTATGGCTACACCTTC
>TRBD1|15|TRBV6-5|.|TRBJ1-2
CASITPGQVRYGYTF
TGTGCCAGCATTACTCCGGGACAGGTGCGGTATGGCTACACCTTC
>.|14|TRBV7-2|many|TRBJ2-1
CASSFTSTYNEQFF
TGTGCCAGCAGCTTCACTTCCACCTACAATGAGCAGTTCTTC
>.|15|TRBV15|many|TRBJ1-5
CATSVQGGGNQPQHF
TGTGCCACCAGCGTCCAAGGGGGGGGCAATCAGCCCCAGCATTTT
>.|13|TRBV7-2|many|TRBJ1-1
CASSPRVNTEAFF
TGTGCCAGCAGCCCCAGGGTGAACACTGAAGCTTTCTTT
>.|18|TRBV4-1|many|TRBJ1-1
CASSQGHWGRQGNTEAFF
TGCGCCAGCAGCCAGGGACACTGGGGGAGGCAGGGGAACACTGAAGCTTTCTTT
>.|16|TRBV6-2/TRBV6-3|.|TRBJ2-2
CASSYTPGANTWELFF
TGTGCCAGCAGTTACACCCCGGGAGCGAACACCTGGGAGCTGTTTTTC
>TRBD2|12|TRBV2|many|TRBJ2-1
CASSEGEGEQFF
TGTGCCAGCAGTGAAGGGGAGGGTGAGCAGTTCTTC
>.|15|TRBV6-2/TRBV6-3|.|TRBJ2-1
CASSSLVAHYNEQFF
TGTGCCAGCAGTTCCCTAGTAGCCCATTACAATGAGCAGTTCTTC
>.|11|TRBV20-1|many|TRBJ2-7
CSALRSYEQYF
TGCAGTGCTTTGCGCTCCTACGAGCAGTACTTC
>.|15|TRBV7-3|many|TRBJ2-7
CASSLRPGSYYEQYF
TGTGCCAGCAGCTTAAGGCCAGGGTCGTACTACGAGCAGTACTTC
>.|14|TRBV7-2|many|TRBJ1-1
CASRPGRWNTEAFF
TGTGCCAGCAGGCCAGGGCGGTGGAACACTGAAGCTTTCTTT
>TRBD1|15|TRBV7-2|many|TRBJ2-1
CASSATGGTYNEQFF
TGTGCCAGCAGCGCGACAGGGGGGACCTACAATGAGCAGTTCTTC
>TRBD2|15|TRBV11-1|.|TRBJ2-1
CASSPGLAEYSEQFF
TGTGCCAGCAGCCCGGGGCTAGCGGAATACAGTGAGCAGTTCTTC
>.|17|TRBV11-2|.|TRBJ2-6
CAISLAGNEAVANVLTF
TGTGCCATCAGCTTGGCGGGGAACGAGGCTGTGGCCAACGTCCTGACTTTC
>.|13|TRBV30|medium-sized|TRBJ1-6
CAWTFGSDSPLHF
TGTGCCTGGACTTTTGGCTCGGATTCACCCCTCCACTTT
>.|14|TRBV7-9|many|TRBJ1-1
CASSRSRGATEAFF
TGTGCCAGCAGCAGGAGCCGCGGGGCGACTGAAGCTTTCTTT
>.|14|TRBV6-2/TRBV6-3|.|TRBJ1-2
CASRTGASNYGYTF
TGTGCCAGCAGAACGGGGGCCTCTAACTATGGCTACACCTTC
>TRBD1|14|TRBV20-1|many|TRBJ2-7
CGSQRGTGTYEQYF
TGCGGGAGTCAAAGGGGGACAGGGACCTACGAGCAGTACTTC
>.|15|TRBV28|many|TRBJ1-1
CASSGRSWGNTEAFF
TGTGCCAGCAGTGGGCGTAGTTGGGGAAACACTGAAGCTTTCTTT
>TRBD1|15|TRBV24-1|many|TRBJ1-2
CATSEGTGLNYGYTF
TGTGCCACCAGTGAGGGGACAGGGCTTAACTATGGCTACACCTTC
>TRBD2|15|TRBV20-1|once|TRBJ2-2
CSDTRLAGGVGELFF
TGCAGTGATACCCGACTAGCGGGAGGGGTCGGGGAGCTGTTTTTT